This T cell receptor beta chain appears in the sequencing data of a study of regulatory T cells in long-lasting Graves disease. Regarding the study as a whole: Authors noted too few samples as a limitation. TCR diversity in persistent Graves' patients was below that of newly diagnosed ones.

Arm-PCR with iRepertoire HTBI primers amplified the CDR3 regions for these TCR beta libraries. TCRdb processed the multiplex PCR reads anew with MiXCR; each CDR3 protein has one entry. The profile covers 350,000 to 400,000 distinct CDR3 sequences, with roughly 15% appearing a single time and roughly 20% taken by the ten largest. This clonotype was seen a few times. Its antigen is currently unknown. Per the germline V gene, CDR1 is LGHNT and CDR2 is FRNRAP. The CDR3 totals 13 residues. V lost 3 bases and J lost 3, with 8 bases in between. Time point specified: newly diagnosed GD, antithyroid drugs for less than 3 months. RNA extracted from PBMCs served as the sequencing template.

The rearrangement joins TRBV12-5 to TRBJ1-2, with a tentative D call TRBD1 (5 bases). The sequencing here drew on peripheral blood mononuclear cells (PBMCs), taken at new diagnosis, from a patient treated with antithyroid drugs. This sequence was found in a female donor with Graves disease. CDR3 nucleotides: TGTGCTAGTGGTTTTGGGGACTACTATGGCTACACCTTC. It translates to CASGFGDYYGYTF.